Here is one TCR beta chain with its context. What it binds is unknown. The sample comes from a study of STAT3 mutations in large granular lymphocyte leukemia. Study information: Roughly half of the longitudinally sequenced T-LGLL patients carried detectable canonical activating STAT3 mutations. More than half of T-LGLL patients received immunosuppressive therapy. Regarding the study as a whole: TCR clonotype switching after therapy occurred in about 35% of the 18 patients. Every T-cell large granular lymphocyte leukemia patient had at least one immunodominant TCR beta clonotype.

Trimming stripped 10 bases from V and 6 bases from J, with 13 bases between. The CDR3 covers 12 residues. Germline V gene sequence: CDR1 WSHSY, CDR2 SAAADI. Clones were read by immunoSEQ multiplex PCR, and TCRdb kept only the in-frame ones, dropping some. Found here are approximately 31,000 clones, around 86% of them singletons; the top ten hold roughly 13%. The rearrangement links TRBV10-2 to TRBJ2-1; D is ambiguous. Material: peripheral blood mononuclear cells. The TCR was taken from a man aged 55 to 69 with T-cell large granular lymphocyte leukemia. Some clones in this sample may be carry-over from other donors' samples. CDR3 amino acids: CATSPVGNEQFF. The DNA of the CDR3 is TGCGCCACTTCCCCGGTAGGCAATGAGCAGTTCTTC.